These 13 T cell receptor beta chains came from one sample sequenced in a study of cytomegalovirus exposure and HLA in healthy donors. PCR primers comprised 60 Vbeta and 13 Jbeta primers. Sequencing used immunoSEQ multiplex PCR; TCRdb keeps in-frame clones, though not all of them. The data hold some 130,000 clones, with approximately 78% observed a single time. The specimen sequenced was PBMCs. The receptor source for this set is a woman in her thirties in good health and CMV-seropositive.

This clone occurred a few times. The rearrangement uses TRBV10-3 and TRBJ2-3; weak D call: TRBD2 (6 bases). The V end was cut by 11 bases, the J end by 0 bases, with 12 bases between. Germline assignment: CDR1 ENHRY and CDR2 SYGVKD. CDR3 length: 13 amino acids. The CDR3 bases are TGTGCCGTGGCCGGGACTAGCACAGATACGCAGTATTTT. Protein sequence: CAVAGTSTDTQYF.

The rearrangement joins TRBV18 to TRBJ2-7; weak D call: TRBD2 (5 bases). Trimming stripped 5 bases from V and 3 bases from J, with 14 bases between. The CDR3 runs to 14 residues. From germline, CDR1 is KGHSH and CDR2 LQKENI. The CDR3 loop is CASSAPGSNYEQYF. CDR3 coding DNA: TGTGCCAGCTCAGCGCCGGGATCCAACTACGAGCAGTACTTC.

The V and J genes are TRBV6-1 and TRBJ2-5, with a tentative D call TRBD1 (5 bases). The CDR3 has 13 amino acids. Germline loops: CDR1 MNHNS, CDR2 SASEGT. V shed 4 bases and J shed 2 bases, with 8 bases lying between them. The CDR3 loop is CASSGTIQETQYF. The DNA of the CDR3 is TGTGCCAGCAGTGGGACAATACAAGAGACCCAGTACTTC.

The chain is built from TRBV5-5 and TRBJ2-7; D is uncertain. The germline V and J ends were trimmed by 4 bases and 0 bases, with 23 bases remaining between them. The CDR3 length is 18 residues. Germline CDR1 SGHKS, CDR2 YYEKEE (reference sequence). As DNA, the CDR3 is TGTGCCAGCAGCCGGAACGCCAACGGGTTTCCCAGCTCCTACGAGCAGTACTTC. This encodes CASSRNANGFPSSYEQYF.

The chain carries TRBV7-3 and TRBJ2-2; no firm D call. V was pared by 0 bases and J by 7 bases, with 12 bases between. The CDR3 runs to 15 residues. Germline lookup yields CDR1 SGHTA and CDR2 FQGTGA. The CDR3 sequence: CASSLTGGVYGELFF. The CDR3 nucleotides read TGTGCCAGCAGCTTAACGGGTGGAGTATACGGGGAGCTGTTTTTT.

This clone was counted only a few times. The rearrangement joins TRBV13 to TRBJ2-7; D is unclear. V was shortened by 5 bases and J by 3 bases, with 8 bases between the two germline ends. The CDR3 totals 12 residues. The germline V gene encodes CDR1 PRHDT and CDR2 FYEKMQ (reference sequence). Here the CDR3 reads CASSTYSYEQYF. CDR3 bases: TGTGCCAGCAGCACTTACAGCTACGAGCAGTACTTC.

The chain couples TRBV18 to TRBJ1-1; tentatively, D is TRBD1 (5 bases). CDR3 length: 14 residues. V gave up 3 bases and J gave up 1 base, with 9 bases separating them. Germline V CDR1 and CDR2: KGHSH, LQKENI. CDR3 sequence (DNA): TGTGCCAGCTCACCGGGGGGTAGGAACACTGAAGCTTTCTTT. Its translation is CASSPGGRNTEAFF.

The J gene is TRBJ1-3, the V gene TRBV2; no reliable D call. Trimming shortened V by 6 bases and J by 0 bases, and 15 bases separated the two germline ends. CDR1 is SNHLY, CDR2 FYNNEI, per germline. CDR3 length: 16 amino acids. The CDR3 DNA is TGTGCCAGCAGCGGATACAGAGCCTTCTCTGGAAACACCATATATTTT. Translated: CASSGYRAFSGNTIYF.

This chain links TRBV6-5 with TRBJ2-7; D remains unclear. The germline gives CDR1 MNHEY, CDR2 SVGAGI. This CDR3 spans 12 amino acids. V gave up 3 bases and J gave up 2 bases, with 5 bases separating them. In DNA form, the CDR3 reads TGTGCCAGCAGTTATGGGCCCTACGAGCAGTACTTC. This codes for CASSYGPYEQYF.

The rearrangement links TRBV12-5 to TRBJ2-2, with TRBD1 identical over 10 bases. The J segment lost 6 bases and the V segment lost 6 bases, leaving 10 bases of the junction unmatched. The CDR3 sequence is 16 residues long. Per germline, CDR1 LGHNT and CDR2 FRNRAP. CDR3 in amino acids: CASGLSSGTGAGELFF. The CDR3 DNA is TGTGCTAGTGGCCTGAGCTCCGGGACAGGGGCCGGGGAGCTGTTTTTT.

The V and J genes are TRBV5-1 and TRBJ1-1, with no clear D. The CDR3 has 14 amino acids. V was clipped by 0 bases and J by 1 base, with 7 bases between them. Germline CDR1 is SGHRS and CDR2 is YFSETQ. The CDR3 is CASSLAKQNTEAFF. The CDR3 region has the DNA TGCGCCAGCAGCTTGGCCAAACAGAACACTGAAGCTTTCTTT. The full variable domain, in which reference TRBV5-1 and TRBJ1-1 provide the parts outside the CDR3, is KAGVTQTPRYLIKTRGQQVTLSCSPISGHRSVSWYQQTPGQGLQFLFEYFSETQRNKGNFPGRFSGRQFSNSRSEMNVSTLELGDSALYLCASSLAKQNTEAFFGQGTRLTVV.

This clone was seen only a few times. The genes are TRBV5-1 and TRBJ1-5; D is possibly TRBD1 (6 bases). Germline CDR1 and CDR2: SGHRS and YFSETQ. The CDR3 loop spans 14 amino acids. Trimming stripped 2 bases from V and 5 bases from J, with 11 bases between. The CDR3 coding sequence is TGCGCCAGCAGCTTAGGGGGGGCGGATCAGCCCCAGCATTTT. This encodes CASSLGGADQPQHF.

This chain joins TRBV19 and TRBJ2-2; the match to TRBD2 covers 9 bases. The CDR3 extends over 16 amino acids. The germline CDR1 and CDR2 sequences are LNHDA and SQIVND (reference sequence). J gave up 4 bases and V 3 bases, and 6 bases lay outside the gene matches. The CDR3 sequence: CASSMEAGGRTGELFF. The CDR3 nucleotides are TGTGCCAGTAGTATGGAGGCGGGGGGGCGCACCGGGGAGCTGTTTTTT.